The 11 T cell receptor beta chains below come from one sample, sequenced in a study of cytomegalovirus exposure and HLA in healthy donors. PCR amplification relied on 60 Vbeta primers (plus 13 Jbeta primers). Data came from immunoSEQ multiplex PCR; TCRdb stores just in-frame clones and leaves some out. Counted here are about 160,000 clones, about 73% occurring once; the ten biggest clones make up approximately 3%. Sequences were obtained from PBMCs. These receptors all come from a woman aged 40 to 49 in good health and CMV-seronegative.

This chain uses TRBV11-3 with TRBJ2-2, with 7 bases lining up with TRBD1. V lost 5 bases and J lost 5; bases outside the gene matches: 5. This CDR3 has 14 residues. CDR1 and CDR2 from the germline V gene are SGHNT and YENEEA. The CDR3 DNA follows: TGTGCCAGCAGCCGGGGACAGCCAACCGGGGAGCTGTTTTTT. Encoded protein: CASSRGQPTGELFF.

The V and J genes are TRBV19 and TRBJ2-2, with TRBD1 as a possible D gene (5 bases). V was pared by 3 bases and J by 6 bases, with 14 bases between. This CDR3 has 15 residues. Germline assignment: CDR1 LNHDA and CDR2 SQIVND (reference sequence). CDR3 sequence: CASSIRQGSPGELFF. The CDR3 DNA sequence: TGTGCCAGTAGTATCCGGCAGGGAAGCCCCGGGGAGCTGTTTTTT. The whole variable domain, filled in from reference TRBV19 and TRBJ2-2, reads DGGITQSPKYLFRKEGQNVTLSCEQNLNHDAMYWYRQDPGQGLRLIYYSQIVNDFQKGDIAEGYSVSREKKESFPLTVTSAQKNPTAFYLCASSIRQGSPGELFFGEGSRLTVL.

This clone came up a few times. The chain has TRBV7-3 and TRBJ2-1; 11 bases line up with TRBD2. Germline assignment: CDR1 SGHTA and CDR2 FQGTGA. This CDR3 is built from 16 residues. V shed 2 bases, J shed 5 bases, and the junction held 5 bases outside the gene matches. The DNA of the CDR3 is TGTGCCAGCAGCTTAGTGGTAGCGGGGGGGGACAATGAGCAGTTCTTC. Translated: CASSLVVAGGDNEQFF.

This rearrangement joins TRBV6-5 to TRBJ2-7; 7 bases match TRBD2. Trimming cost V 6 bases and J 2 bases; bases outside gene matches: 10. The CDR3 runs 15 residues. Germline V gene lookup returns CDR1 MNHEY and CDR2 SVGAGI. The CDR3 sequence is CASRRNRDYPYEQYF. The CDR3 nucleotides are TGTGCCAGCAGACGAAACCGGGACTACCCCTACGAGCAGTACTTC.

Of note for this clone: Other DNA sequences in the same sample also yield this CDR3. V and J are TRBV7-2 and TRBJ2-3, with TRBD2 matching over 9 bases. The germline CDR1 and CDR2 sequences are SGHTA and FQGNSA. V lost 4 bases to trimming and J lost 6 bases; unmatched junction nucleotides: 11. This CDR3 contains 16 residues. CDR3 bases: TGTGCCAGCAGCTCCCGAGGGCGGGGGGGGGCGGATACGCAGTATTTT. This gives the protein CASSSRGRGGADTQYF.

There are a few counts of this clone. This chain joins TRBV7-3 and TRBJ2-1; TRBD2 might be the D (5 bases). The CDR3 is 13 residues long. Germline V gene data show CDR1 as SGHTA and CDR2 as FQGTGA. V was pared by 5 bases and J by 1 base, with 6 bases between. The DNA for the CDR3 is TGTGCCAGCAGCAGGGAGTCCTACAATGAGCAGTTCTTC. It translates to CASSRESYNEQFF.

This rearrangement joins TRBV2 to TRBJ1-5; unclear D gene. The germline gives CDR1 SNHLY, CDR2 FYNNEI. The CDR3 spans 14 residues. Trimming took 7 bases from V and 0 from J, leaving 10 bases between them. The CDR3 region has the DNA TGTGCCAGCAAAACAGACTATAGCAATCAGCCCCAGCATTTT. This translates into CASKTDYSNQPQHF.

V and J are TRBV15 and TRBJ2-7; 9 bases agree with TRBD2. Germline V CDR1 and CDR2: LNHNV, YYDKDF (reference sequence). Trimming cost V 0 bases and J 2 bases; bases outside gene matches: 5. The CDR3 sequence is 16 residues long. The CDR3 DNA follows: TGTGCCACCAGCAGAGATCAGCGCGGGGGGGCCTACGAGCAGTACTTC. Its protein product is CATSRDQRGGAYEQYF.

The chain couples TRBV11-3 to TRBJ2-7, with 8 nucleotides matching TRBD1. Germline V gene lookup returns CDR1 SGHNT and CDR2 YENEEA. Unmatched junction bases numbered 7, after V lost 0 bases and J lost 6 bases. CDR3 length: 15 amino acids. The chain's CDR3 is CASSLDSQGAPEQYF. CDR3 DNA sequence: TGTGCCAGCAGCTTAGATAGCCAGGGGGCTCCCGAGCAGTACTTC.

The chain has TRBV10-2 and TRBJ2-7; TRBD1 is a possible D gene (6 bases). V gave up 6 bases and J gave up 3 bases, with 12 bases separating them. CDR1 WSHSY and CDR2 SAAADI come from the germline V gene. The CDR3 is 13 residues long. CDR3 residues: CASRTGTLYEQYF. CDR3 in DNA: TGCGCCAGCAGGACGGGGACACTCTACGAGCAGTACTTC.

This chain uses TRBV7-6 with TRBJ2-7; the D gene is possibly TRBD1 (7 bases). This CDR3 region has 15 residues. Germline V gene data show CDR1 as SGHVS and CDR2 as FNYEAQ. The germline V and J ends were trimmed by 1 base and 1 base, with 11 bases remaining between them. The CDR3 sequence is CASSLGRGLSYEQYF. The CDR3 DNA reads as TGTGCCAGCAGCTTAGGGAGGGGGCTATCCTACGAGCAGTACTTC.